The TCR beta chain under discussion was sequenced for a study of blood T cell repertoires in COVID-19. Study summary: COVID-19 samples from acute and convalescent phases originated in the United States, Italy and Spain. Sources were T cells, B-cell-depleted T cells, or PBMCs; the material itself was cDNA or gDNA.

V lost 0 bases, J lost 4 bases, and 4 bases stayed unmatched. Germline loops: CDR1 LGHNT, CDR2 FRNRAP. The CDR3 sequence is 15 residues long. The authors' processing: It was from reference gene primer amplification that nucleated cell counts were estimated. Assay: immunoSEQ multiplex PCR; the TCRdb copy retains only in-frame clones and omits some. The V and J calls and clone size were taken over from that table, and D and trimming were inferred from the DNA. Altogether about 45,000 clones are present, around 84% being singletons, with the ten largest covering roughly 47%. The chain combines TRBV12-5 with TRBJ1-1; 8 bases line up with TRBD1. The source material was peripheral blood. This clonotype was sampled from a human donor in a cohort sampled during active COVID-19. The CDR3 region is CASGLVQGASTEAFF. CDR3 coding DNA: TGTGCTAGTGGTTTGGTCCAGGGGGCCAGCACTGAAGCTTTCTTT.